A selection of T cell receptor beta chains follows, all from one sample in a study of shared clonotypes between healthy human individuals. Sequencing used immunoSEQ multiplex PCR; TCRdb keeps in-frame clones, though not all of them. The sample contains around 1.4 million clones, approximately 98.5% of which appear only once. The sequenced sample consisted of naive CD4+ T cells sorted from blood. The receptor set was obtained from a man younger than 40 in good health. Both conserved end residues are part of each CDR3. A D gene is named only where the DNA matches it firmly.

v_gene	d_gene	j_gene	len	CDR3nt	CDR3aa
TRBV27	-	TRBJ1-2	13	TGTGCCAGCCGACCAACGGGGGCGGCTGGCTACACCTTC	CASRPTGAAGYTF
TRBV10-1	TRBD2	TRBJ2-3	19	TGCGCCAGCAGTCAACAGGGACTAGCGGGGTCTTGGGGAACAGATACGCAGTATTTT	CASSQQGLAGSWGTDTQYF
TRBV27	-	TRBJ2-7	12	TGTGCCAGCAGCCCTCCCCGGGGCGAGCAGTACTTC	CASSPPRGEQYF
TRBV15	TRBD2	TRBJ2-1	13	TGTGCCACCAGCCCGGCGGGGGACAATGAGCAGTTCTTC	CATSPAGDNEQFF
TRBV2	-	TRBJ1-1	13	TGTGCCAGCACGGTGGCGATGAACACTGAAGCTTTCTTT	CASTVAMNTEAFF
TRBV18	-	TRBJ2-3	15	TGTGCCAGCTCACCGATACCAGGGCGCACAGATACGCAGTATTTT	CASSPIPGRTDTQYF
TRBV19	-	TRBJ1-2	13	TGTGCCAGTAGTGCAGGAAAGGGATATGGCTACACCTTC	CASSAGKGYGYTF
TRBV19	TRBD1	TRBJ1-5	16	TGTGCCAGTAGTACTTCGGGACAGGGGGACCATCAGCCCCAGCATTTT	CASSTSGQGDHQPQHF
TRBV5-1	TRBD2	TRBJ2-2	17	TGCGCCAGCAGCTCAAGAGGGGAGGGGTGGAACACCGGGGAGCTGTTTTTT	CASSSRGEGWNTGELFF
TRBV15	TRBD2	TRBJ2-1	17	TGTGCCACCAGCAGAGATGAGAGCGGGGGTTCCTACAATGAGCAGTTCTTC	CATSRDESGGSYNEQFF
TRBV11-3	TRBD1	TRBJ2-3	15	TGTGCCAGCAGCTTGGGACAGTCATACACAGATACGCAGTATTTT	CASSLGQSYTDTQYF
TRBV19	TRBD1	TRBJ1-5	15	TGTGCCAGTAGTATGGACAGGGTAAATAATCAGCCCCAGCATTTT	CASSMDRVNNQPQHF
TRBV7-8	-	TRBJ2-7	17	TGTGCCAGCAGCTTAGCCCATCTCGGTGTCAAGGAGCACGAGCAGTACTTC	CASSLAHLGVKEHEQYF
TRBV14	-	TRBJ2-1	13	TGTGCCAGCAGCCCTCTAGATTACAATGAGCAGTTCTTC	CASSPLDYNEQFF
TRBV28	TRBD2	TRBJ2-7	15	TGTGCCAGCAGTCCCGAGGTAGCGGGGAGCCACGAGCAGTACTTC	CASSPEVAGSHEQYF
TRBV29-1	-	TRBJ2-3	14	TGCAGCGTTGGGGTCAGCGGGAGCACAGATACGCAGTATTTT	CSVGVSGSTDTQYF